One and the same sample provided the 20 T cell receptor beta chains below, sequenced in a study of T-cell memory formation after mild COVID-19. Via MiXCR, TCRdb re-called the 5' RACE reads, giving one row per CDR3 protein. The sample has some 340,000 distinct CDR3 sequences, approximately 12% seen once. Sequenced sample: PBMCs or a T cell subset sorted from them (not recorded which). These receptors all stem from a man aged 18 to 30 who had mild COVID-19 (a few samples of this study predate the infection). Cell type and time point are not known.

The rearrangement joins TRBV3-1 to TRBJ2-5; D is undetermined. V shed 1 base and J shed 6 bases, with 15 bases lying between them. The CDR3 spans 15 residues. Germline CDR1 is LGHDT and CDR2 is YNNKEL (reference sequence). The CDR3 DNA reads TGTGCCAGCAGCCAAGGGCTTGGGTCGTTCAAGACCCAGTACTTC. Protein product: CASSQGLGSFKTQYF.

This clonotype was counted a few times. The chain combines TRBV6-5 with TRBJ2-1, with a tentative D call TRBD1 (6 bases). Deletions cut 0 bases from V and 9 bases from J, with 9 bases between. CDR3 size: 13 residues. Germline CDR1 and CDR2: MNHEY and SVGAGI. The CDR3, as DNA: TGTGCCAGCAGTTACTCTCTAGGGGGTGAGCAGTTCTTC. The encoded protein is CASSYSLGGEQFF.

The CDR3 bases are TGCAGCGTTGTAGGGGCGCGGACCTATGGCTACACCTTC. Amino acid sequence: CSVVGARTYGYTF. The chain combines TRBV29-1 with TRBJ1-2, with D perhaps matching TRBD1 (5 bases). This CDR3 has 13 residues. V shed 4 bases and J shed 4 bases, with 13 bases lying between them. Germline V gene sequence: CDR1 SQVTM, CDR2 ANQGSEA.

For the CDR3, the DNA is TGTGCCAGCAGTTCCTCGGTTGGAACAGATACGCAGTATTTT. It is translated as CASSSSVGTDTQYF. This chain links TRBV6-5 with TRBJ2-3; D is unresolved. V gave up 4 bases and J gave up 3 bases, with 11 bases separating them. CDR3 length: 14 residues. Looked up from germline, CDR1 is MNHEY and CDR2 is SVGAGI.

This clonotype was counted a few times. The chain combines TRBV7-9 with TRBJ2-3, with D tentatively TRBD2 (6 bases). The CDR3 runs to 15 residues. Germline V gene data show CDR1 as SEHNR and CDR2 as FQNEAQ (reference sequence). V was pared by 5 bases and J by 6 bases, with 18 bases between. CDR3 sequence: CASSPPGGAKDTQYF. CDR3 nucleotides: TGTGCCAGCAGCCCCCCAGGAGGGGCGAAGGATACGCAGTATTTT.

Many counts were recorded for this clonotype. The chain has TRBV29-1 and TRBJ1-1; D not resolved. The V and J ends lost 6 bases and 2 bases respectively, with 19 bases between them. The CDR3 totals 15 residues. Germline V gene sequence: CDR1 SQVTM, CDR2 ANQGSEA. The CDR3, as DNA: TGCAGCGTAGCCCACACCAGGAACTTCAACACTGAAGCTTTCTTT. Encoded protein: CSVAHTRNFNTEAFF.

The chain couples TRBV7-2 to TRBJ1-5; D call uncertain. The germline gives CDR1 SGHTA, CDR2 FQGNSA. V was cut by 8 bases and J by 2 bases, with 7 bases left in between. This CDR3 comprises 12 residues. The CDR3, as DNA: TGTGCCAGCGGGATGGGCAATCAGCCCCAGCATTTT. Protein product: CASGMGNQPQHF.

There are many counts of this clonotype. V is TRBV5-1 and J is TRBJ1-4; D not certain. This CDR3 is 13 amino acids long. Trimming took off 5 bases at V and 1 base at J, with 6 bases between the two ends. CDR1 is SGHRS, CDR2 YFSETQ, per germline. CDR3 DNA: TGCGCCAGCAGGAAGGGAACTAATGAAAAACTGTTTTTT. Protein product: CASRKGTNEKLFF.

This clonotype was recorded a few times. This rearrangement joins TRBV7-2 to TRBJ2-2; no clear D. From germline, CDR1 is SGHTA and CDR2 FQGNSA. Trimming shortened V by 1 base and J by 5 bases, and 11 bases separated the two germline ends. CDR3 length: 15 amino acids. The chain's CDR3 is CASSLGPGRTGELFF. The CDR3 nucleotides read TGTGCCAGCAGCTTAGGACCGGGTCGGACCGGGGAGCTGTTTTTT.

The J gene is TRBJ2-1, the V gene TRBV7-2; D is unresolved. V lost 0 bases to trimming and J lost 7 bases, with 4 bases between them. This CDR3 spans 12 amino acids. The V gene's germline CDR1 is SGHTA and CDR2 FQGNSA. For the CDR3, the DNA is TGTGCCAGCAGCTTAGCCCGGAATGAGCAGTTCTTC. Translation gives CASSLARNEQFF.

This clonotype was picked up many times. The J gene is TRBJ1-1, the V gene TRBV7-6; no reliable D call. Germline V gene lookup returns CDR1 SGHVS and CDR2 FNYEAQ. With 2 bases removed from V and 1 base from J, the gap between germline ends came to 11 bases. This CDR3 is built from 15 residues. CDR3 bases: TGTGCCAGCAGCTTATTCGAGACGAGGAACACTGAAGCTTTCTTT. Its protein is CASSLFETRNTEAFF.

The gene calls are TRBV5-1 and TRBJ1-6; no clear D gene. This CDR3 has 13 residues. The V gene lost 0 bases and the J gene lost 10 bases, with 8 bases spanning the gap. The germline V gene encodes CDR1 SGHRS and CDR2 YFSETQ. CDR3 DNA: TGCGCCAGCAGCTTGGATCGGCGCTCACCCCTCCACTTT. Protein product: CASSLDRRSPLHF.

In its sample, this clonotype was seen a few times. V is TRBV4-1 and J is TRBJ1-2; D not certain. The CDR3 runs 15 residues. Germline V lookup: CDR1 MGHRA, CDR2 YSYEKL. Trimming pared 2 bases from V and 0 bases from J, leaving 10 bases between. This CDR3 reads CASSQTPGSNYGYTF. The CDR3 nucleotides read TGCGCCAGCAGCCAAACACCGGGTTCTAACTATGGCTACACCTTC.

This chain uses TRBV9 with TRBJ2-1; D is possibly TRBD1 (7 bases). V lost 0 bases to trimming and J lost 10 bases, with 14 bases between them. The CDR3 is made up of 14 amino acids. Germline V lookup: CDR1 SGDLS, CDR2 YYNGEE. Here the CDR3 reads CASSVVGGGGEQFF. DNA for the CDR3: TGTGCCAGCAGCGTAGTTGGAGGGGGCGGGGAGCAGTTCTTC.

Ten or more counts support this clonotype. This chain joins TRBV29-1 and TRBJ2-3, with TRBD1 matching 9 bases. This CDR3 has 13 residues. The ends lost 7 bases at V and 4 bases at J; junction bases unmatched: 6. Germline lookup yields CDR1 SQVTM and CDR2 ANQGSEA. The CDR3 DNA reads as TGCAGCGGGCGGGACAGGGAACCAGATACGCAGTATTTT. As protein: CSGRDREPDTQYF.

Remarks on this clonotype: Since a much larger clone is just one base distant, this may be a read error. The chain has TRBV7-2 and TRBJ2-1; D not certain. Germline V gene lookup returns CDR1 SGHTA and CDR2 FQGNSA. This CDR3 is 14 amino acids long. V was trimmed by 5 bases and J by 7 bases, leaving 15 bases between them. The CDR3 coding sequence is TGTGCCAGCAGCCAACCGCTTGTTGCGAATGAGCAGTTCTTC. Translated: CASSQPLVANEQFF.

This clonotype was seen a handful of times. The chain uses TRBV14 and TRBJ2-1; D ambiguous. This CDR3 is 13 amino acids long. CDR1 is SGHDN and CDR2 is FVKESK in the germline V gene. The V gene lost 2 bases and the J gene lost 4 bases, with 6 bases spanning the gap. CDR3 sequence: CASSQRRYNEQFF. As DNA, the CDR3 is TGTGCCAGCAGCCAACGTCGGTACAATGAGCAGTTCTTC.

The V call is TRBV5-1, the J call TRBJ2-1; 8 bases fit TRBD2. This CDR3 has 17 residues. CDR1 and CDR2 from the germline V gene are SGHRS and YFSETQ. The J segment lost 0 bases and the V segment lost 4 bases, leaving 9 bases of the junction unmatched. The CDR3 DNA reads as TGCGCCAGCAGCCGGGGGGGGGCAGGGAGCTCCTACAATGAGCAGTTCTTC. This gives the protein CASSRGGAGSSYNEQFF.

This chain joins TRBV6-2 or TRBV6-3 and TRBJ2-1; 8 bases match TRBD2. Germline V gives CDR1 MNHEY, CDR2 SVGEGT. The CDR3 has 16 residues. Trimming took 2 bases from V and 12 from J; bases not matched to a gene: 15. The CDR3 DNA reads TGTGCCAGCAGTTACCCGGGCTTTGCGGGGGGTGTGGCGCAGTTCTTC. As protein: CASSYPGFAGGVAQFF.

This clonotype was seen more than once but under ten times. The chain couples TRBV18 to TRBJ2-7; TRBD2 is a possible D gene (5 bases). This CDR3 spans 14 amino acids. Trimming removed 6 bases from V and 4 bases from J, with 16 bases in between. Germline V CDR1 and CDR2: KGHSH, LQKENI. For the CDR3, the DNA is TGTGCCAGCTCCCCGTCGACTATGATGTACGAGCAGTACGTC. Amino acid sequence: CASSPSTMMYEQYV.